The 18 T cell receptor beta chains listed next were all sequenced from one sample in a study of Tregs in tolerant kidney transplant recipients. TCRdb's copy holds only in-frame clones and misses some; the assay was immunoSEQ multiplex PCR. There are some 65,000 clones in the sample; about four fifths occur only once, and about 4.7% lies in the top ten. The sample comprised CD4+ T cells from blood. The receptors derive from a human donor in good health.

This clone came up once. The V gene is TRBV27, the J gene TRBJ2-1; TRBD2 aligns across 9 bases. The germline V gene encodes CDR1 MNHEY and CDR2 SMNVEV (reference sequence). The J segment lost 9 bases and the V segment lost 5 bases, leaving 11 bases of the junction unmatched. CDR3 length: 15 amino acids. CDR3 coding DNA: TGTGCCAGCAGTCGAGTGTCTAGCGGGATGGGTGAGCAGTTCTTC. Translation: CASSRVSSGMGEQFF.

V usage is TRBV6-6 and J usage is TRBJ1-2; D unclear. Trimming pared 10 bases from V and 9 bases from J, leaving 12 bases between. The germline CDR1 and CDR2 sequences are MNHNY and SVGAGI (reference sequence). This CDR3 contains 10 residues. The CDR3 protein is CATWRGRYTF. The CDR3 nucleotides read TGTGCCACCTGGCGTGGGCGCTACACCTTC.

The rearrangement uses TRBV5-4 and TRBJ1-2; D is perhaps TRBD1 (5 bases). This CDR3 spans 14 amino acids. Germline V gene lookup returns CDR1 SGHNT and CDR2 YYREEE (reference sequence). V gave up 0 bases and J gave up 6 bases, with 12 bases separating them. In nucleotides, the CDR3 is TGTGCCAGCAGCTTGGCCCCAGGGACCGATGGCTACACCTTC. It specifies CASSLAPGTDGYTF.

The rearrangement uses TRBV5-5 and TRBJ2-5; 9 bases align to TRBD1. The CDR3 loop spans 17 amino acids. V was clipped by 2 bases and J by 3 bases; unmatched bases: 11. The germline CDR1 and CDR2 sequences are SGHKS and YYEKEE (reference sequence). CDR3 sequence: CASSFSTDRGGKETQYF. The CDR3 region has the DNA TGTGCCAGCAGCTTCTCTACCGACAGGGGGGGAAAAGAGACCCAGTACTTC.

This clone was found a few times. The rearrangement links TRBV5-3 to TRBJ2-1; the D gene is possibly TRBD2 (5 bases). TRBV5-3 falls under the ORF class, with uncertain function. The length of the CDR3 is 11 residues. V gave up 0 bases and J gave up 14 bases, with 9 bases separating them. DNA of the CDR3: TGTGCCAGAAGCTTGGGACTAACGGAGTTCTTC. It encodes CARSLGLTEFF.

This chain joins TRBV5-1 and TRBJ2-3; D ambiguous. Germline V gives CDR1 SGHRS, CDR2 YFSETQ. V shed 5 bases and J shed 0 bases, with 13 bases lying between them. This CDR3 contains 15 residues. The CDR3 nucleotides read TGCGCCAGCAGAGTAGAGACTCTCAGCACAGATACGCAGTATTTT. Translated, it gives CASRVETLSTDTQYF.

In this sample, this clone turned up once. In nucleotides, the CDR3 is TGTGCCAGCAAAAGACTAGCGGGGGCCGAGACCCAGTACTTC. It translates to CASKRLAGAETQYF. This chain joins TRBV2 and TRBJ2-5; 12 nucleotides align to TRBD2. V trimming: 7 bases; J trimming: 5 bases; junction bases outside the gene matches: 5. CDR1 SNHLY and CDR2 FYNNEI come from the germline V gene. CDR3 size: 14 residues.

The J gene is TRBJ2-1, the V gene TRBV6-1; tentative D call: TRBD1 (6 bases). The CDR3 covers 14 residues. The germline CDR1 and CDR2 sequences are MNHNS and SASEGT. The V and J ends lost 6 bases and 6 bases respectively, with 15 bases between them. CDR3 sequence (DNA): TGTGCCAGCAGGAGGCCCGGGACAACCAATGAGCAGTTCTTC. The encoded protein is CASRRPGTTNEQFF.

As concerns this clone: In the same sample, other DNA sequences code for this CDR3. The chain combines TRBV5-1 with TRBJ1-1, with D hard to call. Germline V gene lookup returns CDR1 SGHRS and CDR2 YFSETQ. The CDR3 has 13 residues. V dropped 0 bases and J dropped 1 base, with 4 bases sitting between them. The CDR3 protein is CASSLAGNTEAFF. CDR3 DNA: TGCGCCAGCAGCTTGGCGGGGAACACTGAAGCTTTCTTT.

The chain carries TRBV2 and TRBJ2-1, with a possible D match to TRBD2 (6 bases). The CDR3 consists of 15 residues. Germline values: CDR1 SNHLY, CDR2 FYNNEI. V was pared by 8 bases and J by 0 bases, with 14 bases between. CDR3 coding DNA: TGTGCCAGCGAGGAGGGAAGGAGCTCCTACAATGAGCAGTTCTTC. Translation gives CASEEGRSSYNEQFF.

The V gene is TRBV7-2, the J gene TRBJ2-5; 9 nucleotides align to TRBD2. This CDR3 comprises 16 residues. The V segment lost 2 bases and the J segment 3 bases; nucleotides outside the gene matches: 7. Per germline, CDR1 SGHTA and CDR2 FQGNSA. The CDR3 loop is CASSLRRRGGKETQYF. The CDR3 DNA is TGTGCCAGCAGCTTACGTCGGCGGGGGGGCAAAGAGACCCAGTACTTC.

The chain uses TRBV18 and TRBJ1-1, with D unresolved. V was shortened by 1 base and J by 3 bases, with 9 bases between the two germline ends. In germline, CDR1 is KGHSH, CDR2 LQKENI. This CDR3 region has 14 residues. CDR3 amino acids: CASSPLPLDTEAFF. The CDR3 DNA reads TGTGCCAGCTCACCACTACCGCTGGACACTGAAGCTTTCTTT.

The V call is TRBV7-3, the J call TRBJ2-5; D ambiguous. Per germline, CDR1 SGHTA and CDR2 FQGTGA. Trimming removed 3 bases from V and 5 bases from J, with 10 bases in between. This CDR3 is built from 13 residues. The CDR3 nucleotides are TGTGCCAGCAGCTTTGCAGGCTCGGAGACCCAGTACTTC. Amino acid sequence: CASSFAGSETQYF.

V gene TRBV7-3 combines with J gene TRBJ2-2; D uncertain. CDR1 and CDR2 from the germline V gene are SGHTA and FQGTGA. This CDR3 has 13 amino acids. V was pared by 1 base and J by 5 bases, with 5 bases between. Written as DNA, the CDR3 is TGTGCCAGCAGCTTAAGTGTTACCGGGGAGCTGTTTTTT. Its translation is CASSLSVTGELFF.

Note on this clone: One end of the junction is discordant with germline, which a read error may explain. The chain is built from TRBV6-6 and TRBJ2-1; no reliable D call. CDR1 and CDR2 from the germline V gene are MNHNY and SVGAGI (reference sequence). The CDR3 runs to 9 residues. The CDR3 sequence is CASSQDQLF. The CDR3 DNA reads TGTGCCAGCAGTCAGGACCAACTCTTC.

This clone showed up many times. This chain connects TRBV4-1 to TRBJ1-5, with D perhaps matching TRBD1 (5 bases). Germline V lookup: CDR1 MGHRA, CDR2 YSYEKL. This CDR3 region has 16 residues. V shed 1 base and J shed 9 bases, with 19 bases lying between them. The CDR3 sequence is CASSQVLQAVPLPQHF. Here the CDR3 DNA reads TGCGCCAGCAGCCAAGTCTTACAGGCCGTCCCTCTGCCCCAGCATTTT.

This clone is a singleton in its sample. The chain links TRBV7-9 to TRBJ1-6, with D possibly TRBD1 on 5 matching bases. The CDR3 length is 14 residues. From germline, CDR1 is SEHNR and CDR2 FQNEAQ (reference sequence). Trimming took 7 bases from V and 6 from J, leaving 13 bases between them. This chain's CDR3 is CASNPRDPNSPLHF. CDR3 nucleotides: TGTGCCAGCAACCCCCGGGACCCTAATTCACCCCTCCACTTT.

This chain uses TRBV6-4 with TRBJ1-1; D is possibly TRBD1 (6 bases). V lost 2 bases and J lost 1, with 17 bases in between. This CDR3 contains 17 residues. Germline values: CDR1 MRHNA, CDR2 SNTAGT. Here the CDR3 reads CASSDPAGAGSNTEAFF. CDR3 in DNA: TGTGCCAGCAGTGACCCAGCAGGGGCGGGTTCGAACACTGAAGCTTTCTTT.